This T cell receptor beta chain was recovered during a study of blood T cell repertoires in COVID-19. In the study overall: The United States, Italy and Spain were the sources of the acute and convalescent COVID-19 samples. The analysed material was cDNA or gDNA that came from T cells, B-cell-depleted T cells, or PBMCs.

Original processing methods: Reference gene primer amplification yielded estimated nucleated cell counts. Assay: immunoSEQ multiplex PCR; the TCRdb copy retains only in-frame clones and omits some. V, J and clone size were drawn from that table, and D and trimming were deduced from the DNA. Of approximately 220,000 clones in the sample, 82% were seen once. This CDR3 contains 14 residues. From germline, CDR1 is MNHEY and CDR2 SMNVEV (reference sequence). V trimming: 4 bases; J trimming: 4 bases; junction bases outside the gene matches: 4. The chain joins TRBV27 to TRBJ1-2; 9 bases map to TRBD1. Sequencing input: peripheral blood. This TCR derives from a woman in her 70s with acute or convalescent COVID-19. As DNA, the CDR3 is TGTGCCAGCAGTTCCCAGGACAGGGGCTATGGCTACACCTTC. Translation: CASSSQDRGYGYTF.